This T cell receptor beta chain was identified during a study of CD8+CD57+ T cells in acquired aplastic anemia. Overall study context: Sorted CD4+ and CD8+ cells yielded DNA averaging around 3.2 ug. The study obtained 11 million or so reads on average for CD4+ cells from healthy donors.

Genomic DNA templated the TCR beta VDJ and CDR3 profiling. TCRdb ran MiXCR on the reads and lists one entry per CDR3 protein. The sample records some 170,000 distinct CDR3 sequences, roughly 47% being singletons. J gave up 7 bases and V 10 bases, and 12 bases lay outside the gene matches. Germline CDR1 MNHEY, CDR2 SMNVEV (reference sequence). This CDR3 has 15 amino acids. Study-wide results and limits: About 28 sequences, all CD8+ CDR3, were shared between patients and controls. Patients were compared with controls for CD8+ Simpson's diversity, and no significant difference emerged.

A remark on this clonotype: Its antigen is not identified.

This TCR was recovered from a human donor in good health. Sequenced material: sorted CD4+, CD8+, or CD8+CD57+ T cells (not recorded which) from PBMCs. The chain uses TRBV27 and TRBJ1-5; 11 bases match TRBD1. The CDR3 bases are TGTGCCACCTCCGGGACAGGGGGAGGATACCAGCCCCAGCATTTT. Encoded protein: CATSGTGGGYQPQHF.